This T cell receptor (beta chain) was profiled in a study of blood T cell repertoires in COVID-19. Study background: T cells, B-cell-depleted T cells, or PBMCs supplied cDNA or gDNA.

Unmatched junction bases numbered 4, after V lost 6 bases and J lost 4 bases. The CDR3 loop spans 15 amino acids. The germline V gene encodes CDR1 MNHEY and CDR2 SMNVEV (reference sequence). In the source study's methods: Nucleated cell counts were estimated from reference gene primer amplification. Libraries were prepared by immunoSEQ multiplex PCR; TCRdb keeps only in-frame clonotypes and omits some of them. That table furnishes V, J and clone size, whereas the DNA furnished D and trimming. In the table there are 100,000 to 150,000 clones, 70% to 90% of which are singletons. This sequence originates from a woman of 80 years or more with acute or convalescent COVID-19. J is TRBJ2-5 and V is TRBV27; 14 nucleotides line up with TRBD2. The specimen sequenced was peripheral blood. CDR3 sequence: CASSRTSGRRETQYF. CDR3 sequence (DNA): TGTGCCAGCAGCCGGACTAGCGGGAGGAGAGAGACCCAGTACTTC.